One sample yielded the 26 T cell receptor beta chains listed below, sequenced in a study of blood T cell repertoires in COVID-19. Data came from immunoSEQ multiplex PCR; TCRdb stores just in-frame clones and leaves some out. Of 310,000 or so clones in the sample, approximately 90% were seen once. The sequencing sample was made of PBMCs or T cells enriched from blood (not recorded which). The receptors were gathered from a woman aged 40 to 50 who had recovered from COVID-19.

The chain links TRBV27 to TRBJ1-5; D is perhaps TRBD1 (6 bases). This CDR3 is built from 16 residues. V gave up 1 base and J gave up 1 base, with 11 bases separating them. Germline V gene data show CDR1 as MNHEY and CDR2 as SMNVEV (reference sequence). The CDR3 is CASSLWATGSNQPQHF. CDR3 bases: TGTGCCAGCAGTTTATGGGCCACAGGGAGCAATCAGCCCCAGCATTTT.

This chain connects TRBV5-1 to TRBJ2-1; 11 nucleotides match TRBD2. CDR1 and CDR2 (germline): SGHRS, YFSETQ. Trimming removed 0 bases from V and 5 bases from J; junction bases left unmatched: 4. The CDR3 has 16 amino acids. CDR3 nucleotide sequence: TGCGCCAGCAGCTTGGTACTAGCGGGAGTTGACAATGAGCAGTTCTTC. This gives the protein CASSLVLAGVDNEQFF.

This clone has only a few counts. The chain combines TRBV6-5 with TRBJ2-7; TRBD2 aligns across 12 bases. CDR3 length: 14 amino acids. V lost 5 bases to trimming and J lost 7 bases; unmatched junction nucleotides: 6. Looked up from germline, CDR1 is MNHEY and CDR2 is SVGAGI. CDR3 nucleotides: TGTGCCAGCAGTCCGGGACTAGCGGGCGGTGAGCAGTACTTC. Encoded protein: CASSPGLAGGEQYF.

The V and J genes are TRBV28 and TRBJ1-2, with D uncertain. V gave up 6 bases and J gave up 8 bases, with 13 bases separating them. Per germline, CDR1 MDHEN and CDR2 SYDVKM. The CDR3 is 12 amino acids. CDR3: CASSPTSRGYTF. CDR3 DNA: TGTGCCAGCAGCCCGACTTCACGGGGCTACACCTTC.

The gene calls are TRBV5-6 and TRBJ1-2; D perhaps matches TRBD1 (6 bases). Trimming shortened V by 4 bases and J by 8 bases, and 12 bases separated the two germline ends. The CDR3 totals 12 residues. CDR1 SGHDT and CDR2 YYEEEE come from the germline V gene. The CDR3 DNA sequence: TGTGCCAGCAGCCCTAAGGACAGCGGCTACACCTTC. Protein sequence: CASSPKDSGYTF.

This clone came up once. The chain joins TRBV10-3 to TRBJ1-1, with 8 bases lining up with TRBD1. The V and J ends lost 3 bases and 6 bases, in that order; junction bases with no gene match: 6. This CDR3 spans 14 amino acids. Germline V CDR1 and CDR2: ENHRY, SYGVKD. DNA for the CDR3: TGTGCCATCAGTGATCCCGACAGGGGACCTGAAGCTTTCTTT. Translating gives CAISDPDRGPEAFF.

CDR3 nucleotides: TGTGCCAGCAGTCGAGACATTAATCAGCCCCAGCATTTT. Translating gives CASSRDINQPQHF. The chain joins TRBV12-3 or TRBV12-4 to TRBJ1-5; the D is unclear. V lost 5 bases, J lost 4 bases, and 9 bases lay in between. CDR3 size: 13 residues.

The V and J genes are TRBV9 and TRBJ2-5, with 7 nucleotides matching TRBD2. The germline V gene encodes CDR1 SGDLS and CDR2 YYNGEE. This CDR3 region has 14 residues. The ends lost 3 bases at V and 1 base at J; junction bases unmatched: 3. CDR3 loop: CASSGGGFQETQYF. The DNA for the CDR3 is TGTGCCAGCAGCGGCGGGGGTTTCCAAGAGACCCAGTACTTC. The variable domain in full, with the rest retrieved from reference TRBV9 and TRBJ2-5, is DSGVTQTPKHLITATGQRVTLRCSPRSGDLSVYWYQQSLDQGLQFLIQYYNGEERAKGNILERFSAQQFPDLHSELNLSSLELGDSALYFCASSGGGFQETQYFGPGTRLLVL.

This chain links TRBV18 with TRBJ1-2; no firm D call. The CDR3 has 14 residues. Trimming pared 5 bases from V and 0 bases from J, leaving 10 bases between. Germline CDR1 is KGHSH and CDR2 is LQKENI. CDR3 sequence: CASSKRQANYGYTF. CDR3 nucleotides: TGTGCCAGCTCAAAAAGGCAGGCTAACTATGGCTACACCTTC.

The gene calls are TRBV29-1 and TRBJ2-3, with a possible D match to TRBD2 (6 bases). The germline V and J ends were trimmed by 1 base and 3 bases, with 17 bases remaining between them. This CDR3 has 16 residues. Germline V gene data show CDR1 as SQVTM and CDR2 as ANQGSEA. The DNA of the CDR3 is TGCAGCGTTGAAGGGGCTGGCGGGAAGGGGACAGATACGCAGTATTTT. Its translation is CSVEGAGGKGTDTQYF.

V usage is TRBV5-1 and J usage is TRBJ2-7; perhaps TRBD1 as D (6 bases). Germline-derived CDR1 and CDR2 are SGHRS and YFSETQ. Trimming removed 1 base at V and 6 bases at J, with 17 bases between. The CDR3 has 15 residues. This chain's CDR3 is CASSLTAGDSGEQYF. CDR3 in DNA: TGCGCCAGCAGCTTGACTGCAGGGGATTCGGGCGAGCAGTACTTC. The variable domain in full, completed from reference TRBV5-1 and TRBJ2-7, reads KAGVTQTPRYLIKTRGQQVTLSCSPISGHRSVSWYQQTPGQGLQFLFEYFSETQRNKGNFPGRFSGRQFSNSRSEMNVSTLELGDSALYLCASSLTAGDSGEQYFGPGTRLTVT.

This clone was seen only once. The rearrangement uses TRBV7-3 and TRBJ2-7, with D possibly TRBD2 on 6 matching bases. Between the trimmed V and J ends, which lost 2 bases and 1 base, there was a span of 12 bases. The CDR3 is 15 residues long. Germline V gene sequence: CDR1 SGHTA, CDR2 FQGTGA. The CDR3 coding sequence is TGTGCCAGCAGCTTAGGAAGGGGAGGATCCTACGAGCAGTACTTC. This encodes CASSLGRGGSYEQYF.

V and J are TRBV7-2 and TRBJ2-7; the match to TRBD2 covers 7 bases. Germline V lookup: CDR1 SGHTA, CDR2 FQGNSA. Trimming at V came to 2 bases and at J to 3 bases, leaving 7 bases not matched to a gene. The CDR3 has 15 amino acids. CDR3 in amino acids: CASSLWGGRRYEQYF. CDR3 coding DNA: TGTGCCAGCAGCTTATGGGGCGGGAGACGCTACGAGCAGTACTTC. Filled out from reference TRBV7-2 and TRBJ2-7, the complete variable domain reads GAGVSQSPSNKVTEKGKDVELRCDPISGHTALYWYRQSLGQGLEFLIYFQGNSAPDKSGLPSDRFSAERTGGSVSTLTIQRTQQEDSAVYLCASSLWGGRRYEQYFGPGTRLTVT.

The chain recombines TRBV21-1 with TRBJ2-7; the listed D gene, TRBD2, was not tested against the DNA. TRBV21-1 counts as a pseudogene. The CDR3 is 23 amino acids. CDR3 nucleotides: TGTGCCAGCAGCAAAGCACATAGCGCGACCCCCCTACACGGCGGCGAGCCTACCTACGAGCAGTACTTC. Protein product: CASSKAHSATPLHGGEPTYEQYF.

The rearrangement uses TRBV18 and TRBJ1-1; D not certain. V lost 2 bases and J lost 3, with 7 bases in between. CDR1 KGHSH and CDR2 LQKENI come from the germline V gene. The CDR3 extends over 13 amino acids. This CDR3 is CASSPTRDTEAFF. CDR3 nucleotides: TGTGCCAGCTCACCAACGAGAGACACTGAAGCTTTCTTT.

This rearrangement joins TRBV2 to TRBJ2-2, with a weak D call TRBD1 (5 bases). This CDR3 has 15 amino acids. Per the germline V gene, CDR1 is SNHLY and CDR2 is FYNNEI. With 8 bases removed from V and 3 bases from J, the gap between germline ends came to 16 bases. CDR3 nucleotides: TGTGCCAGCCGAATATTGGCAGGGTACACCGGGGAGCTGTTTTTT. Amino acids: CASRILAGYTGELFF.

The rearrangement uses TRBV24-1 and TRBJ2-2; 9 bases agree with TRBD1. Looked up from germline, CDR1 is KGHDR and CDR2 is SFDVKD. J gave up 1 base and V 4 bases, and 3 bases lay outside the gene matches. This CDR3 has 16 amino acids. The CDR3: CATSDSGQGNTGELFF. The CDR3 nucleotides are TGTGCCACCAGTGACTCGGGACAGGGGAACACCGGGGAGCTGTTTTTT.

The chain carries TRBV24-1 and TRBJ2-5; 9 bases align to TRBD2. This CDR3 comprises 14 residues. CDR1 is KGHDR, CDR2 SFDVKD, per germline. Unmatched junction bases numbered 4, after V lost 6 bases and J lost 3 bases. The CDR3 sequence is CATSSLAGEETQYF. The CDR3 nucleotides read TGTGCCACCAGTTCTTTAGCGGGGGAAGAGACCCAGTACTTC.

V and J are TRBV7-8 and TRBJ2-5; 10 bases align to TRBD1. Trimming at V came to 3 bases and at J to 6 bases, leaving 7 bases not matched to a gene. The CDR3 covers 15 residues. Germline CDR1 reads SGHVS; CDR2 reads FQNEAQ. CDR3 bases: TGTGCCAGCAGCTTCCGGGACAGGGGAACGCAGACCCAGTACTTC. Encoded protein: CASSFRDRGTQTQYF.

V is TRBV21-1 and J is TRBJ2-7; TRBD1 is the table's D call, not checked against the DNA. TRBV21-1 is assigned pseudogene status. CDR3 length: 18 residues. The CDR3 sequence: CASSKGTGGEPATGEQYF. The CDR3 bases are TGTGCCAGCAGCAAAGGGACAGGGGGCGAGCCGGCGACGGGAGAGCAGTACTTC.

The chain employs TRBV6-1 and TRBJ2-2; D perhaps matches TRBD1 (6 bases). Germline assignment: CDR1 MNHNS and CDR2 SASEGT. Trimming removed 4 bases from V and 3 bases from J, with 15 bases in between. This CDR3 spans 16 amino acids. DNA of the CDR3: TGTGCCAGCAGTGCCATTGACAGGAGTGACACCGGGGAGCTGTTTTTT. This translates into CASSAIDRSDTGELFF.

The V gene is TRBV5-6, the J gene TRBJ2-7; D is ambiguous. CDR1 SGHDT and CDR2 YYEEEE come from the germline V gene. The CDR3 loop spans 14 amino acids. Trimming pared 3 bases from V and 3 bases from J, leaving 13 bases between. The chain's CDR3 is CASSSTGFRYEQYF. For the CDR3, the DNA is TGTGCCAGCAGCTCCACGGGTTTCCGCTACGAGCAGTACTTC.

This chain uses TRBV30 with TRBJ2-1, with 10 bases aligning to TRBD2. The CDR3 has 14 residues. The ends lost 3 bases at V and 9 bases at J; junction bases unmatched: 8. The germline V gene encodes CDR1 GTSNPN and CDR2 SVGIG (reference sequence). The CDR3 here is CAWRLGLAGVEQFF. The CDR3 DNA reads as TGTGCCTGGAGGTTGGGGCTAGCGGGAGTTGAGCAGTTCTTC.

The chain carries TRBV6-2 or TRBV6-3 and TRBJ2-7; 10 positions match TRBD2. Germline V CDR1 and CDR2: MNHEY, SVGEGT. V gave up 1 base and J gave up 3 bases; unmatched junction bases: 3. The CDR3 loop spans 15 amino acids. The CDR3 here is CASSYLLAGVYEQYF. The CDR3 nucleotides read TGTGCCAGCAGTTACTTGCTAGCGGGAGTCTACGAGCAGTACTTC.

The gene calls are TRBV20-1 and TRBJ2-2, with 10 bases aligning to TRBD2. Unmatched junction bases numbered 10, after V lost 3 bases and J lost 6 bases. The CDR3 length is 16 residues. CDR1 and CDR2 from the germline V gene are DFQATT and SNEGSKA (reference sequence). The CDR3 DNA is TGCAGTGCTAGTCCTACGAGCGGGAGGGCCGCCGGGGAGCTGTTTTTT. Translated, it gives CSASPTSGRAAGELFF.

The genes are TRBV27 and TRBJ2-1; 9 positions match TRBD1. The germline CDR1 and CDR2 sequences are MNHEY and SMNVEV (reference sequence). With 5 bases clipped from V and 5 bases from J, the junction kept 4 bases outside the gene matches. The CDR3 is 14 residues long. The CDR3 region has the DNA TGTGCCAGCAGTGTGGGACAGGGACACAATGAGCAGTTCTTC. It yields the protein CASSVGQGHNEQFF.